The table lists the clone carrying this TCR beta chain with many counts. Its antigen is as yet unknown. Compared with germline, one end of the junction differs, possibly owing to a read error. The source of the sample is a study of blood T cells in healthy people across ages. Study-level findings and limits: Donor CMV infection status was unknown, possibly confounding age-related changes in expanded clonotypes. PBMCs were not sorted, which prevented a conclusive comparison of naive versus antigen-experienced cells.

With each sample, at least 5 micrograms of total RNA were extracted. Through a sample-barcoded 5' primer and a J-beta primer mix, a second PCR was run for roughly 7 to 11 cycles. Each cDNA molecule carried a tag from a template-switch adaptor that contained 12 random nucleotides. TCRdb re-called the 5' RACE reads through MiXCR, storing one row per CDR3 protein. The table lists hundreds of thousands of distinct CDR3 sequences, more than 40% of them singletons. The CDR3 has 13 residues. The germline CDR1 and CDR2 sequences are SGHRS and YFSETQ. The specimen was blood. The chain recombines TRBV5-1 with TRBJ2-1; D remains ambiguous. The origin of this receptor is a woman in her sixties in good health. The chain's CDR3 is CASSLGSYNEQFF. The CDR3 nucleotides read TGTGCCAGCAGCTTAGGTTCCTACAATGAGCAGTTCTTC.